One and the same sample provided the 32 T cell receptor beta chains below, sequenced in a study of T-cell reconstitution after alpha-beta-depleted transplantation in children. TCRbeta library preparation incorporated unique molecular identifiers. Using its own MiXCR run on the PCR reads, TCRdb lists one record per CDR3 protein. The table shows more than 550,000 distinct CDR3 sequences, with about 10% occurring only once. The specimen was PBMCs from the stem cell graft donor, collected from the stem cell graft. These receptors all come from a human donor who donated a stem cell graft to a child with acute myeloid leukemia.

This clonotype was detected only once. The genes are TRBV30 and TRBJ2-7; 9 bases are shared with TRBD1. This CDR3 is built from 11 residues. V lost 4 bases, J lost 5 bases, and 0 bases stayed unmatched. The germline V gene has CDR1 GTSNPN and CDR2 SVGIG (reference sequence). CDR3 sequence reads: CAWNRGHEQYF. The CDR3, as DNA: TGTGCCTGGAACAGGGGGCACGAGCAGTACTTC.

This sequence joins TRBV10-3 and TRBJ1-6, with D unclear. Trimming left V 7 bases short and J 5 bases short, with 12 bases between. The CDR3 spans 14 residues. CDR1 is ENHRY, CDR2 SYGVKD, per germline. CDR3: CAIKGTAHNSPLHF. In DNA, the CDR3 is TGTGCCATCAAGGGAACAGCCCATAATTCACCCCTCCACTTT.

This clonotype appeared a few times. DNA for the CDR3: TGTGCCAGCAGCTTAACCGGGAGGGCCACCGGGGAGCTGTTTTTT. Translated, it gives CASSLTGRATGELFF. The chain has TRBV7-3 and TRBJ2-2, with TRBD2 matching over 8 bases. Germline CDR1 reads SGHTA; CDR2 reads FQGTGA. This CDR3 region has 15 residues. V lost 0 bases, J lost 4 bases, and 1 base stayed unmatched.

Details on this clonotype: One junction end does not reproduce the germline sequence, and a read error may be involved. This chain joins TRBV7-9 and TRBJ1-1, with D unresolved. CDR3 length equals 14 residues. Germline V gives CDR1 SEHNR, CDR2 FQNEAQ (reference sequence). The CDR3, as DNA: TGTGCCAGCAGCTTCCTTCTTATGAACACTGAAGTTTTCTTT. The encoded protein is CASSFLLMNTEVFF.

CDR3 region: CASSLLSTGTAYNEQFF. The CDR3 DNA reads as TGTGCCAGCAGCTTACTCTCGACCGGGACTGCCTACAATGAGCAGTTCTTC. The rearrangement uses TRBV7-3 and TRBJ2-1; D possibly corresponds to TRBD2 (6 bases). Germline V gene lookup returns CDR1 SGHTA and CDR2 FQGTGA. V was pared by 2 bases and J by 2 bases, with 16 bases between. This CDR3 has 17 residues.

The table lists this clonotype with many counts. The V and J genes are TRBV6-2 or TRBV6-3 and TRBJ2-1; tentatively, D is TRBD2 (5 bases). The CDR3 runs to 16 residues. The germline V gene encodes CDR1 MNHEY and CDR2 SVGEGT. Trimming removed 0 bases at V and 4 bases at J, with 13 bases between. The CDR3 nucleotides are TGTGCCAGCAGTTACTCGAAAGGGAGTGGTTACAATGAGCAGTTCTTC. Its protein is CASSYSKGSGYNEQFF.

The CDR3 reads CASTSFSQPQHF. In DNA, the CDR3 is TGTGCCAGCACTTCTTTTTCGCAGCCCCAGCATTTT. V gene TRBV7-9 combines with J gene TRBJ1-5; D remains unclear. The germline V gene encodes CDR1 SEHNR and CDR2 FQNEAQ (reference sequence). V was clipped by 7 bases and J by 7 bases, with 11 bases between them. The CDR3 contains 12 residues.

This clonotype has a count of ten or more. V gene TRBV20-1 combines with J gene TRBJ1-3; no definite D call. The CDR3 has 15 amino acids. The germline gives CDR1 DFQATT, CDR2 SNEGSKA (reference sequence). V was pared by 3 bases and J by 0 bases, with 12 bases between. The CDR3 reads CSASPPEGSGNTIYF. The DNA of the CDR3 is TGCAGTGCTAGTCCCCCAGAGGGCTCTGGAAACACCATATATTTT.

This clonotype was picked up a small number of times. The chain links TRBV2 to TRBJ2-1, with 9 positions matching TRBD1. J was trimmed by 8 bases and V by 6 bases; bases with no gene match: 17. Looked up from germline, CDR1 is SNHLY and CDR2 is FYNNEI. The CDR3 totals 17 residues. The CDR3 region is CASSAGTGTIFAHEQFF. As DNA, the CDR3 is TGTGCCAGCAGCGCCGGGACAGGGACCATATTCGCCCATGAGCAGTTCTTC.

This clonotype occurred a few times. This sequence joins TRBV27 and TRBJ2-1, with TRBD2 identical over 11 bases. V dropped 7 bases and J dropped 8; count of bases not matched to a gene: 13. The CDR3 consists of 16 residues. Germline lookup yields CDR1 MNHEY and CDR2 SMNVEV (reference sequence). Here the CDR3 DNA reads TGTGCCAGCACACGCGGGACTAGCGGATTGGGGGATGAGCAGTTCTTC. This translates into CASTRGTSGLGDEQFF.

This clonotype has at least ten counts. This rearrangement joins TRBV7-9 to TRBJ2-7, with D unclear. CDR1 and CDR2 from the germline V gene are SEHNR and FQNEAQ (reference sequence). V lost 1 base to trimming and J lost 5 bases, with 9 bases between them. The CDR3 covers 13 residues. The CDR3 DNA follows: TGTGCCAGCAGCTTAGTGGCAGCACACGAGCAGTACTTC. Encoded protein: CASSLVAAHEQYF.

This clonotype was seen a handful of times. This chain uses TRBV20-1 with TRBJ1-5, with D maybe TRBD1 (5 bases). Trimming removed 3 bases at V and 0 bases at J, with 9 bases between. The CDR3 covers 14 residues. Germline CDR1 and CDR2: DFQATT and SNEGSKA (reference sequence). The CDR3 coding sequence is TGCAGTGCTAGTCTGGGGGGTAGCAATCAGCCCCAGCATTTT. Amino acids: CSASLGGSNQPQHF.

In this sample, this clonotype turned up a few times. The CDR3 region has the DNA TGTGCCTGGAGTGTGGTCCTAGCGGGGAGGGTAGATACGCAGTATTTT. Its translation is CAWSVVLAGRVDTQYF. The chain carries TRBV30 and TRBJ2-3; 9 nucleotides line up with TRBD2. V was pared by 0 bases and J by 5 bases, with 9 bases of the junction left unmatched. Germline values: CDR1 GTSNPN, CDR2 SVGIG (reference sequence). CDR3 length: 16 residues.

The rearrangement links TRBV10-3 to TRBJ2-7; TRBD1 matches 10 bases. The germline gives CDR1 ENHRY, CDR2 SYGVKD. The CDR3 has 15 amino acids. J lost 5 bases, V lost 6 bases, and 10 bases had no gene match. CDR3 bases: TGTGCCATCAGGACAGGGGGCGCGGACTTCGACGAGCAGTACTTC. This codes for CAIRTGGADFDEQYF.

This clonotype has a handful of counts. The chain links TRBV10-3 to TRBJ1-6, with 9 nucleotides matching TRBD1. Trimming cost V 8 bases and J 8 bases; bases outside gene matches: 4. Looked up from germline, CDR1 is ENHRY and CDR2 is SYGVKD. The CDR3 has 13 amino acids. The CDR3 DNA follows: TGTGCCATCCAGGACAGGGGAGATTCACCCCTCCACTTT. Its translation is CAIQDRGDSPLHF.

J is TRBJ2-7 and V is TRBV20-1; 9 bases line up with TRBD1. The CDR3 totals 14 residues. The V and J ends lost 5 bases and 3 bases, in that order; junction bases with no gene match: 8. CDR1 is DFQATT, CDR2 SNEGSKA, per germline (reference sequence). CDR3 in DNA: TGCAGTGCTCAGGGACAGGGAGGCGTCTACGAGCAGTACTTC. Its protein is CSAQGQGGVYEQYF.

The chain carries TRBV21-1 and TRBJ2-1; TRBD2 is taken as the D call from the table, unchecked against the DNA. TRBV21-1 is a listed pseudogene. The CDR3 covers 17 residues. The CDR3 DNA reads as TGTGCCAGCAGCGATCAGGGCCCTCGGAGCTCCTACAATGAGCAGTTCTTC. It translates to CASSDQGPRSSYNEQFF.

This clonotype was recorded a few times. The chain carries TRBV20-1 and TRBJ2-6, with D perhaps TRBD1 (5 bases). The CDR3 loop spans 18 amino acids. Per the germline V gene, CDR1 is DFQATT and CDR2 is SNEGSKA (reference sequence). V was trimmed by 3 bases and J by 2 bases, leaving 20 bases between them. The CDR3 sequence is CSASQGALGGPGANVLTF. The CDR3 DNA is TGCAGTGCTAGTCAAGGGGCTTTAGGTGGACCTGGGGCCAACGTCCTGACTTTC.

V gene TRBV7-9 combines with J gene TRBJ1-2; 7 positions match TRBD1. V lost 5 bases to trimming and J lost 2 bases; unmatched junction nucleotides: 8. The CDR3 has 15 amino acids. The germline V gene has CDR1 SEHNR and CDR2 FQNEAQ (reference sequence). CDR3 nucleotides: TGTGCCAGCAGCCCCATCGGACAGGCGAACTATGGCTACACCTTC. This gives the protein CASSPIGQANYGYTF. The full variable domain, rest sourced from reference TRBV7-9 and TRBJ1-2, is DTGVSQNPRHKITKRGQNVTFRCDPISEHNRLYWYRQTLGQGPEFLTYFQNEAQLEKSRLLSDRFSAERPKGSFSTLEIQRTEQGDSAMYLCASSPIGQANYGYTFGSGTRLTVV.

CDR3 sequence reads: CSARDLGGRGNEQFF. The DNA of the CDR3 is TGCAGTGCTAGAGATTTGGGCGGGAGGGGAAATGAGCAGTTCTTC. The chain has TRBV20-1 and TRBJ2-1, with 9 positions matching TRBD2. This CDR3 is built from 15 residues. V shed 0 bases and J 7 bases; nucleotides not matched to a gene: 7. Germline CDR1 reads DFQATT; CDR2 reads SNEGSKA (reference sequence).

This clonotype has more than one count but fewer than ten. V and J are TRBV18 and TRBJ1-1; D is uncertain. This CDR3 has 15 residues. Trimming stripped 0 bases from V and 1 base from J, with 9 bases between. CDR1 and CDR2 (germline): KGHSH, LQKENI. In nucleotides, the CDR3 is TGTGCCAGCTCACCACCAAACGCTAAGAACACTGAAGCTTTCTTT. The encoded protein is CASSPPNAKNTEAFF.

This chain joins TRBV27 and TRBJ1-3; no firm D call. CDR3 size: 14 residues. Germline V gene lookup returns CDR1 MNHEY and CDR2 SMNVEV (reference sequence). V was shortened by 2 bases and J by 7 bases, with 12 bases between the two germline ends. The chain's CDR3 is CASSLGGVGNTIYF. The CDR3 bases are TGTGCCAGCAGTTTAGGCGGTGTTGGGAACACCATATATTTT.

With regard to this clonotype: At one boundary the junction diverges from the germline segment, which might be a read error. The chain carries TRBV7-6 and TRBJ1-6, with TRBD1 matching 7 bases. The germline V gene encodes CDR1 SGHVS and CDR2 FNYEAQ. The CDR3 spans 16 residues. CDR3 nucleotides: TGTGCCGGCAGCTTCGGACAGGCGGAGAATAATTCACCCCTCCACTTT. Translated, it gives CAGSFGQAENNSPLHF.

The V call is TRBV11-2, the J call TRBJ2-5, with 13 bases that match TRBD2. The J segment lost 5 bases and the V segment lost 5 bases, leaving 8 bases of the junction unmatched. The CDR3 loop spans 16 amino acids. Germline CDR1 SGHAT, CDR2 FQNNGV. The CDR3, as DNA: TGTGCCAGCAGCACCACTAGCGGGAGGGCCGTGGAGACCCAGTACTTC. Its protein is CASSTTSGRAVETQYF.

V usage is TRBV6-2 or TRBV6-3 and J usage is TRBJ2-2; no firm D call. The CDR3 is 15 amino acids. CDR1 is MNHEY, CDR2 SVGEGT, per germline. The V end was cut by 5 bases, the J end by 4 bases, with 14 bases between. The CDR3 loop reads CASSRSTGITGELFF. The DNA for the CDR3 is TGTGCCAGCAGTCGATCGACGGGTATCACCGGGGAGCTGTTTTTT.

This clonotype has more than one count but fewer than ten. The rearrangement joins TRBV7-9 to TRBJ2-1, with D possibly being TRBD2 (5 bases). V lost 4 bases, J lost 7 bases, and 20 bases lay in between. There are 16 residues in the CDR3. Germline V CDR1 and CDR2: SEHNR, FQNEAQ (reference sequence). CDR3 bases: TGTGCCAGCAGCTCCAGAGGGTTAGGAAAGGAGAATGAGCAGTTCTTC. It yields the protein CASSSRGLGKENEQFF.

This clonotype was recorded many times. This sequence joins TRBV7-3 and TRBJ2-2, with no clear D. The V gene's germline CDR1 is SGHTA and CDR2 FQGTGA. V was shortened by 4 bases and J by 3 bases, with 18 bases between the two germline ends. The CDR3 spans 17 residues. The CDR3 DNA sequence: TGTGCCAGCAGCTCACAAAGGACCACAACGGACACCGGGGAGCTGTTTTTT. This translates into CASSSQRTTTDTGELFF.

The gene calls are TRBV29-1 and TRBJ1-3; 8 bases align to TRBD1. With 7 bases clipped from V and 3 bases from J, the junction kept 8 bases outside the gene matches. Germline V lookup: CDR1 SQVTM, CDR2 ANQGSEA. The CDR3 totals 14 residues. The chain's CDR3 is CSAFYRGDGNTIYF. CDR3 sequence (DNA): TGCAGCGCCTTTTACAGGGGGGATGGAAACACCATATATTTT. Drawing the rest from reference TRBV29-1 and TRBJ1-3, the complete variable domain is SAVISQKPSRDICQRGTSLTIQCQVDSQVTMMFWYRQQPGQSLTLIATANQGSEATYESGFVIDKFPISRPNLTFSTLTVSNMSPEDSSIYLCSAFYRGDGNTIYFGEGSWLTVV.

This clonotype has ten or more counts. The chain is built from TRBV4-2 and TRBJ2-5; possibly TRBD2 for D (6 bases). The CDR3 length is 15 residues. Between the trimmed V and J ends, which lost 1 base and 7 bases, there was a span of 16 bases. Germline V gene data show CDR1 as LGHNA and CDR2 as YNFKEQ. CDR3 in DNA: TGTGCCAGCAGCCAAGCACTAGCCGGGGGTGTGACCCAGTACTTC. Translation: CASSQALAGGVTQYF.

This clonotype was seen more than once but under ten times. This chain connects TRBV12-3 or TRBV12-4 to TRBJ1-2; no clear D gene. CDR3 length equals 14 residues. Trimming took off 6 bases at V and 6 bases at J, with 17 bases between the two ends. CDR3 loop: CASSKRARGDGYTF. Here the CDR3 DNA reads TGTGCCAGCAGCAAGCGGGCGCGGGGTGATGGCTACACCTTC.

CDR3 sequence: CASSRNPGANTEAFF. The CDR3 DNA reads as TGCGCCAGCAGCCGGAACCCGGGGGCGAACACTGAAGCTTTCTTT. J is TRBJ1-1 and V is TRBV5-1; tentatively, D is TRBD1 (6 bases). The length of the CDR3 is 15 residues. Germline loops: CDR1 SGHRS, CDR2 YFSETQ. The germline V and J ends were trimmed by 4 bases and 1 base, with 14 bases remaining between them.

This clonotype was counted at least ten times. V usage is TRBV6-1 and J usage is TRBJ1-2, with D perhaps matching TRBD1 (6 bases). Trimming cost V 6 bases and J 0 bases, with 14 bases left between them. CDR1 is MNHNS, CDR2 SASEGT, per germline. CDR3 length equals 15 residues. CDR3 region: CASSHRDPANYGYTF. DNA of the CDR3: TGTGCCAGCAGCCACAGGGATCCTGCTAACTATGGCTACACCTTC.